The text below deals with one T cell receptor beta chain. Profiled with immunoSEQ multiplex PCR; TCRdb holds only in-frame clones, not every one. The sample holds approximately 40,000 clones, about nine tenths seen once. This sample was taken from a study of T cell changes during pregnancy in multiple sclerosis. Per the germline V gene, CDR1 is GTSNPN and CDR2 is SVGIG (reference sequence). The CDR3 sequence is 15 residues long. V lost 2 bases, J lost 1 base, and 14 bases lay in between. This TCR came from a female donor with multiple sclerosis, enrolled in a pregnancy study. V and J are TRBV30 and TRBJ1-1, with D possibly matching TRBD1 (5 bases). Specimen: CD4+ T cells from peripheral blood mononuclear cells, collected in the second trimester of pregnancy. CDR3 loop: CAWSRWGGRNTEAFF. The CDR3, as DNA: TGTGCCTGGAGTCGGTGGGGGGGAAGGAACACTGAAGCTTTCTTT.